The 15 T cell receptor beta chains listed next were all sequenced from one sample in a study of T cell changes during pregnancy in multiple sclerosis. TCRdb's copy holds only in-frame clones and misses some; the assay was immunoSEQ multiplex PCR. The sample records about 57,000 clones, roughly 90% being singletons. The starting material was peripheral blood, obtained after pregnancy. The receptors were gathered from a female donor with multiple sclerosis, enrolled in a pregnancy study.

V gene TRBV9 combines with J gene TRBJ1-2; no clear D. This CDR3 has 15 amino acids. Germline-derived CDR1 and CDR2 are SGDLS and YYNGEE. Trimming took off 2 bases at V and 0 bases at J, with 11 bases between the two ends. CDR3 residues: CASSVFGGANYGYTF. The CDR3 DNA sequence: TGTGCCAGCAGCGTGTTCGGTGGAGCTAACTATGGCTACACCTTC.

The gene calls are TRBV11-2 and TRBJ1-2; D possibly corresponds to TRBD1 (6 bases). Trimming took off 5 bases at V and 5 bases at J, with 12 bases between the two ends. The CDR3 runs 13 residues. Germline CDR1 SGHAT, CDR2 FQNNGV. CDR3 in amino acids: CASSPDRPYGYTF. CDR3 sequence (DNA): TGTGCCAGCAGCCCCGACAGGCCGTATGGCTACACCTTC.

V is TRBV5-1 and J is TRBJ1-2; TRBD1 aligns across 8 bases. The CDR3 is 14 residues long. The germline gives CDR1 SGHRS, CDR2 YFSETQ. V was pared by 0 bases and J by 4 bases, with 2 bases of the junction left unmatched. This CDR3 reads CASSLGTGIYGYTF. CDR3 DNA sequence: TGCGCCAGCAGCTTGGGGACAGGGATCTATGGCTACACCTTC. Drawing the rest from reference TRBV5-1 and TRBJ1-2, the complete variable domain is KAGVTQTPRYLIKTRGQQVTLSCSPISGHRSVSWYQQTPGQGLQFLFEYFSETQRNKGNFPGRFSGRQFSNSRSEMNVSTLELGDSALYLCASSLGTGIYGYTFGSGTRLTVV.

The table lists this clone with a few counts. The V gene is TRBV6-6, the J gene TRBJ1-1; no clear D. V lost 10 bases and J 1 base, leaving 22 bases between the germline ends. The CDR3 totals 16 residues. Germline V CDR1 and CDR2: MNHNY, SVGAGI (reference sequence). CDR3: CATARGIYVQNTEAFF. CDR3 in DNA: TGTGCCACCGCCCGGGGAATATACGTCCAGAACACTGAAGCTTTCTTT.

This clone was observed once. J is TRBJ2-3 and V is TRBV11-2; 12 bases map to TRBD2. CDR3 size: 15 residues. The J segment lost 5 bases and the V segment lost 6 bases, leaving 6 bases of the junction unmatched. Germline CDR1 is SGHAT and CDR2 is FQNNGV. Here the CDR3 reads CASRPPGLAGDTQYF. The CDR3 DNA sequence: TGTGCCAGCAGACCTCCGGGACTAGCGGGAGATACGCAGTATTTT.

This chain joins TRBV9 and TRBJ2-1, with 15 positions matching TRBD2. The CDR3 spans 16 residues. With V trimmed by 3 bases and J by 9 bases, 7 bases remained unmatched. Germline V gives CDR1 SGDLS, CDR2 YYNGEE. CDR3 bases: TGTGCCAGCAGCGCGTTAGGACTAGCGGGGGGGGGTGAGCAGTTCTTC. It is translated as CASSALGLAGGGEQFF.

The sample holds a few counts of this clone. V and J are TRBV5-6 and TRBJ2-3; TRBD2 matches 7 bases. Unmatched junction bases numbered 9, after V lost 0 bases and J lost 14 bases. The CDR3 covers 13 residues. Germline V lookup: CDR1 SGHDT, CDR2 YYEEEE. The CDR3 sequence: CASSLGFRDYTYF. In nucleotides, the CDR3 is TGTGCCAGCAGCTTGGGCTTCCGGGACTACACGTATTTT.

This clone has just one count. The V gene is TRBV2, the J gene TRBJ1-1, with D possibly being TRBD1 (6 bases). CDR3 size: 15 residues. V gave up 6 bases and J gave up 4 bases, with 18 bases separating them. CDR1 and CDR2 from the germline V gene are SNHLY and FYNNEI. The CDR3 spells CASSRRQGRGTEAFF. In DNA, the CDR3 is TGTGCCAGCAGCCGACGTCAGGGGAGAGGCACTGAAGCTTTCTTT. Together with reference TRBV2 and TRBJ1-1, the CDR3 gives the full variable domain: EPEVTQTPSHQVTQMGQEVILRCVPISNHLYFYWYRQILGQKVEFLVSFYNNEISEKSEIFDDQFSVERPDGSNFTLKIRSTKLEDSAMYFCASSRRQGRGTEAFFGQGTRLTVV.

The J gene is TRBJ1-5, the V gene TRBV19; TRBD1 is a possible D gene (6 bases). This CDR3 contains 13 residues. Germline-derived CDR1 and CDR2 are LNHDA and SQIVND (reference sequence). The CDR3 loop reads CACAGGPSQPQHF. The DNA of the CDR3 is TGTGCGTGTGCGGGGGGCCCCAGTCAGCCCCAGCATTTT.

The chain is built from TRBV5-1 and TRBJ1-3; 9 bases are a match to TRBD1. With 6 bases clipped from V and 4 bases from J, the junction kept 8 bases outside the gene matches. The CDR3 runs 15 residues. Germline V CDR1 and CDR2: SGHRS, YFSETQ. The chain's CDR3 is CASNDPGQGGNTIYF. CDR3 nucleotides: TGCGCCAGCAACGACCCGGGACAGGGAGGAAACACCATATATTTT.

V gene TRBV7-2 combines with J gene TRBJ2-1; D not certain. V was cut by 1 base and J by 5 bases, with 15 bases left in between. The CDR3 loop spans 16 amino acids. Germline assignment: CDR1 SGHTA and CDR2 FQGNSA. The CDR3 DNA reads as TGTGCCAGCAGCTTAGTAGGTGGGTGGGCAAACAATGAGCAGTTCTTC. Its protein is CASSLVGGWANNEQFF.

The chain carries TRBV30 and TRBJ1-1; unclear D gene. Germline lookup yields CDR1 GTSNPN and CDR2 SVGIG (reference sequence). The length of the CDR3 is 12 residues. V was clipped by 3 bases and J by 8 bases, with 13 bases between them. The CDR3: CAWSPSRLEAFF. The CDR3 nucleotides are TGTGCCTGGAGCCCCTCGAGGCTCGAAGCTTTCTTT.

Concerning this clone: Other nucleotide sequences in the sample specify the same CDR3. The gene calls are TRBV30 and TRBJ1-2, with D possibly TRBD1 on 5 matching bases. The germline gives CDR1 GTSNPN, CDR2 SVGIG (reference sequence). V was shortened by 0 bases and J by 2 bases, with 7 bases between the two germline ends. CDR3 length: 13 amino acids. Written as DNA, the CDR3 is TGTGCCTGGAGTGTACAGGTCAACTATGGCTACACCTTC. Encoded protein: CAWSVQVNYGYTF.

The V gene is TRBV19, the J gene TRBJ2-5; TRBD2 is a possible D gene (6 bases). Trimming pared 3 bases from V and 0 bases from J, leaving 11 bases between. The CDR3 loop spans 15 amino acids. CDR1 LNHDA and CDR2 SQIVND come from the germline V gene (reference sequence). CDR3 residues: CASSIAGLHQETQYF. The DNA of the CDR3 is TGTGCCAGTAGTATCGCGGGACTCCACCAAGAGACCCAGTACTTC.

The gene calls are TRBV19 and TRBJ1-2, with a tentative D call TRBD1 (5 bases). Germline CDR1 reads LNHDA; CDR2 reads SQIVND (reference sequence). V shed 9 bases and J shed 2 bases, with 19 bases lying between them. CDR3 length equals 15 residues. The CDR3 loop is CASRPIRAGNYGYTF. The CDR3 nucleotides are TGTGCCAGCAGACCCATCCGGGCAGGGAACTATGGCTACACCTTC.